These 24 T cell receptor beta chains came from one sample sequenced in a study of blood T cell repertoires in COVID-19. Generated by immunoSEQ multiplex PCR, the TCRdb table keeps only in-frame clones and is missing some. The table lists 170,000 or so clones, more than 70% of them singletons, with 5% to 7.5% in the top ten. Specimen: PBMCs or T cells enriched from blood (not recorded which). These receptors originate from a man in his forties who had recovered from COVID-19.

This clone came up a few times. The chain uses TRBV9 and TRBJ1-1; D is perhaps TRBD1 (6 bases). The CDR3 consists of 14 residues. Germline V gene lookup returns CDR1 SGDLS and CDR2 YYNGEE. V dropped 4 bases and J dropped 0 bases, with 10 bases sitting between them. In nucleotides, the CDR3 is TGTGCCAGCAGCAAGGGACAAATGAACACTGAAGCTTTCTTT. This gives the protein CASSKGQMNTEAFF.

The CDR3 DNA sequence: TGTGCCACCAGTTTGAGCGGCTCCTACAATGAGCAGTTCTTC. Translated, it gives CATSLSGSYNEQFF. The chain couples TRBV24-1 to TRBJ2-1, with a weak D call TRBD2 (5 bases). Trimming pared 6 bases from V and 0 bases from J, leaving 8 bases between. CDR3 length: 14 amino acids. Germline V lookup: CDR1 KGHDR, CDR2 SFDVKD.

The CDR3 is CAWDSSGANVLTF. The CDR3 DNA sequence: TGTGCCTGGGACAGCTCTGGGGCCAACGTCCTGACTTTC. The chain joins TRBV30 to TRBJ2-6, with D perhaps matching TRBD1 (5 bases). The germline CDR1 and CDR2 sequences are GTSNPN and SVGIG (reference sequence). The CDR3 runs to 13 residues. V was trimmed by 5 bases and J by 0 bases, leaving 5 bases between them.

The chain is built from TRBV11-3 and TRBJ2-7, with unresolved D. V was shortened by 1 base and J by 3 bases, with 7 bases between the two germline ends. Germline CDR1 and CDR2: SGHNT and YENEEA. The CDR3 is 13 residues long. The CDR3 bases are TGTGCCAGCAGCTTAGCTCCCTTCTACGAGCAGTACTTC. This gives the protein CASSLAPFYEQYF.

The rearrangement links TRBV25-1 to TRBJ1-5; 11 bases fit TRBD1. V shed 3 bases and J 6 bases; nucleotides not matched to a gene: 10. This CDR3 contains 17 residues. Germline CDR1 reads MGHDK; CDR2 reads SYGVNS. The CDR3 bases are TGTGCCAGCAGTGAGCCGGGACAGGGGGTTTTGTGTCAGCCCCAGCATTTT. The encoded protein is CASSEPGQGVLCQPQHF.

The CDR3 region is CASWTSRDYEQYF. In nucleotides, the CDR3 is TGTGCCAGCTGGACGTCACGGGACTACGAGCAGTACTTC. The rearrangement joins TRBV28 to TRBJ2-7, with a possible D match to TRBD2 (5 bases). Looked up from germline, CDR1 is MDHEN and CDR2 is SYDVKM. Trimming removed 8 bases from V and 3 bases from J, with 14 bases in between. This CDR3 has 13 residues. The complete variable domain, with remaining parts taken from reference TRBV28 and TRBJ2-7, reads DVKVTQSSRYLVKRTGEKVFLECVQDMDHENMFWYRQDPGLGLRLIYFSYDVKMKEKGDIPEGYSVSREKKERFSLILESASTNQTSMYLCASWTSRDYEQYFGPGTRLTVT.

V and J are TRBV7-9 and TRBJ1-3, with D perhaps TRBD1 (6 bases). The V end lost 5 bases, the J end lost 3 bases, and 17 bases lay between the germline ends. The CDR3 consists of 16 residues. CDR1 is SEHNR, CDR2 FQNEAQ, per germline (reference sequence). CDR3 nucleotides: TGTGCCAGCAGCCGCGCCTTGGGGGCGAATGGAAACACCATATATTTT. Residues: CASSRALGANGNTIYF.

The chain is built from TRBV9 and TRBJ1-1, with D tentatively TRBD1 (6 bases). In germline, CDR1 is SGDLS, CDR2 YYNGEE. Trimming removed 3 bases at V and 1 base at J, with 22 bases between. CDR3 size: 18 residues. DNA for the CDR3: TGTGCCAGCAGCGGATCTGGGGGGGCCGCCCCCCAGAACACTGAAGCTTTCTTT. It encodes CASSGSGGAAPQNTEAFF. The whole variable domain, filled in from reference TRBV9 and TRBJ1-1, reads DSGVTQTPKHLITATGQRVTLRCSPRSGDLSVYWYQQSLDQGLQFLIQYYNGEERAKGNILERFSAQQFPDLHSELNLSSLELGDSALYFCASSGSGGAAPQNTEAFFGQGTRLTVV.

The chain recombines TRBV5-4 with TRBJ2-2; D not resolved. The CDR3 totals 15 residues. Deletions cut 0 bases from V and 0 bases from J, with 6 bases between. Germline CDR1 SGHNT, CDR2 YYREEE (reference sequence). This chain's CDR3 is CASSLGHANTGELFF. The CDR3 DNA reads as TGTGCCAGCAGCTTGGGGCATGCGAACACCGGGGAGCTGTTTTTT.

The rearrangement uses TRBV9 and TRBJ1-2, with a possible D match to TRBD1 (5 bases). Trimming took 4 bases from V and 7 from J, leaving 14 bases between them. This CDR3 contains 13 residues. Germline V gene sequence: CDR1 SGDLS, CDR2 YYNGEE. The CDR3 is CASSPPQVSGYTF. Written as DNA, the CDR3 is TGTGCCAGCAGCCCCCCACAGGTTAGTGGCTACACCTTC.

In DNA, the CDR3 is TGCGCCAGCAGATCCGGGACAGGGTCCACCGGGGAGCTGTTTTTT. Its protein is CASRSGTGSTGELFF. The genes are TRBV5-1 and TRBJ2-2; 9 bases are a match to TRBD1. The CDR3 covers 15 residues. With V trimmed by 5 bases and J by 4 bases, 6 bases remained unmatched. Germline CDR1 is SGHRS and CDR2 is YFSETQ.

This chain links TRBV9 with TRBJ2-3; D is unclear. The V and J ends lost 4 bases and 5 bases respectively, with 14 bases between them. The length of the CDR3 is 14 residues. From germline, CDR1 is SGDLS and CDR2 YYNGEE. The chain's CDR3 is CASSPDNRRDTQYF. CDR3 in DNA: TGTGCCAGCAGCCCTGACAATCGAAGAGATACGCAGTATTTT.

This rearrangement joins TRBV20-1 to TRBJ1-5; D is ambiguous. Germline values: CDR1 DFQATT, CDR2 SNEGSKA (reference sequence). The CDR3 covers 11 residues. The germline V and J ends were trimmed by 6 bases and 8 bases, with 11 bases remaining between them. Here the CDR3 reads CSATSGEPQHF. As DNA, the CDR3 is TGCAGTGCGACCTCAGGTGAGCCCCAGCATTTT.

This chain uses TRBV24-1 with TRBJ2-1; 12 nucleotides match TRBD1. CDR3 length: 17 amino acids. J gave up 8 bases and V 3 bases, and 10 bases lay outside the gene matches. Germline values: CDR1 KGHDR, CDR2 SFDVKD. CDR3 in DNA: TGTGCCACCAGTGATATGGGGACAGGGGGCAGAAACGATGAGCAGTTCTTC. Amino acid sequence: CATSDMGTGGRNDEQFF.

V usage is TRBV11-3 and J usage is TRBJ2-1; the match to TRBD2 covers 10 bases. This CDR3 region has 15 residues. The germline V gene has CDR1 SGHNT and CDR2 YENEEA. V dropped 1 base and J dropped 6; count of bases not matched to a gene: 3. The CDR3 nucleotides read TGTGCCAGCAGCTTAGGAGCGGGAGGGCGCAATGAGCAGTTCTTC. It yields the protein CASSLGAGGRNEQFF.

The V and J genes are TRBV19 and TRBJ1-2, with a weak D call TRBD1 (6 bases). V was trimmed by 9 bases and J by 1 base, leaving 15 bases between them. Looked up from germline, CDR1 is LNHDA and CDR2 is SQIVND (reference sequence). The CDR3 has 14 amino acids. CDR3 DNA: TGTGCCAGCCCCCCGGGGGGGCTTAACTATGGCTACACCTTC. This codes for CASPPGGLNYGYTF.

This chain uses TRBV9 with TRBJ1-4, with 7 positions matching TRBD1. Germline V CDR1 and CDR2: SGDLS, YYNGEE. Trimming at V came to 4 bases and at J to 5 bases, leaving 5 bases not matched to a gene. The CDR3 totals 14 residues. The CDR3 spells CASSPGQFNEKLFF. The CDR3 DNA is TGTGCCAGCAGCCCGGGACAGTTCAATGAAAAACTGTTTTTT.

This clone was recorded once. The chain links TRBV19 to TRBJ1-5, with 8 bases lining up with TRBD1. Germline CDR1 reads LNHDA; CDR2 reads SQIVND (reference sequence). CDR3 size: 14 residues. J was trimmed by 7 bases and V by 2 bases; bases with no gene match: 4. The CDR3, as DNA: TGTGCCAGTAGTATACCAGGGGGCGGACAGCCCCAGCATTTT. Translated, it gives CASSIPGGGQPQHF.

The chain employs TRBV6-4 and TRBJ1-5, with a tentative D call TRBD1 (5 bases). Per the germline V gene, CDR1 is MRHNA and CDR2 is SNTAGT. The CDR3 contains 15 residues. Trimming removed 2 bases at V and 2 bases at J, with 10 bases between. The CDR3 DNA sequence: TGTGCCAGCAGTGACCGGGACTCTGGCAATCAGCCCCAGCATTTT. Protein sequence: CASSDRDSGNQPQHF.

This chain uses TRBV10-3 with TRBJ1-2, with TRBD1 as a possible D gene (6 bases). CDR1 and CDR2 from the germline V gene are ENHRY and SYGVKD. V was cut by 10 bases and J by 8 bases, with 20 bases left in between. The CDR3 has 13 amino acids. For the CDR3, the DNA is TGTGCCACCTCGGAGGGGGGGCTAGGAGGCTACACCTTC. Translated: CATSEGGLGGYTF.

This clone came up once. Other DNA sequences in the sample encode the same CDR3. The chain combines TRBV12-5 with TRBJ2-1; 8 nucleotides match TRBD2. This CDR3 has 15 amino acids. The V and J ends lost 7 bases and 0 bases, in that order; junction bases with no gene match: 5. Germline loops: CDR1 LGHNT, CDR2 FRNRAP. The CDR3, as DNA: TGTGCTAGTGCTCTCAGCGGGAGCTCCTACAATGAGCAGTTCTTC. Its protein is CASALSGSSYNEQFF.

V is TRBV10-3 and J is TRBJ1-1; 9 nucleotides agree with TRBD1. With 6 bases clipped from V and 1 base from J, the junction kept 9 bases outside the gene matches. This CDR3 region has 16 residues. Looked up from germline, CDR1 is ENHRY and CDR2 is SYGVKD. As DNA, the CDR3 is TGTGCCATCAGCGCTGGGGGACAGGGTAGGAACACTGAAGCTTTCTTT. Amino acid sequence: CAISAGGQGRNTEAFF.

This clone was recorded once. This chain joins TRBV27 and TRBJ2-7; 7 nucleotides match TRBD1. The V gene's germline CDR1 is MNHEY and CDR2 SMNVEV (reference sequence). The CDR3 contains 13 residues. The junction had 4 bases not matched to a gene; V was cut back by 2 bases and J by 6 bases. The DNA for the CDR3 is TGTGCCAGCAGTTTACAGGGGGTTCGCGAGCAGTACTTC. It encodes CASSLQGVREQYF.

The chain recombines TRBV7-6 with TRBJ1-3; a weak D match, TRBD1 (6 bases). Germline values: CDR1 SGHVS, CDR2 FNYEAQ. V was trimmed by 0 bases and J by 4 bases, leaving 13 bases between them. There are 16 residues in the CDR3. In nucleotides, the CDR3 is TGTGCCAGCAGCTTAGCGCAGGGGAATTCAGGAAACACCATATATTTT. Residues: CASSLAQGNSGNTIYF. The complete variable domain, with remaining parts taken from reference TRBV7-6 and TRBJ1-3, reads GAGVSQSPRYKVTKRGQDVALRCDPISGHVSLYWYRQALGQGPEFLTYFNYEAQQDKSGLPNDRFSAERPEGSISTLTIQRTEQRDSAMYRCASSLAQGNSGNTIYFGEGSWLTVV.